A single sample gave rise to the 11 T cell receptor beta chains below, sequenced in a study of OX40 agonist ivuxolimab in advanced cancers. The protocol was immunoSEQ multiplex PCR, while the TCRdb copy is restricted to in-frame clones and leaves out a portion. This sample carries some 65,000 clones, roughly 89% of them seen once, and the ten largest clones take more than 10%. Specimen: CD4+ or CD8+ T cells sorted from blood, collected in a trial of the OX40 agonist ivuxolimab. These receptors all come from an adult with an advanced solid tumor such as melanoma, head and neck, liver or kidney cancer.

This clone was counted between two and nine times. V is TRBV19 and J is TRBJ1-5; 9 bases are shared with TRBD1. Germline trimming cut 3 bases from V and 3 bases from J; bases unmatched to any gene: 3. The CDR3 contains 15 residues. The germline V gene encodes CDR1 LNHDA and CDR2 SQIVND (reference sequence). In DNA, the CDR3 is TGTGCCAGTAGTATTACAGGGGGCTACAATCAGCCCCAGCATTTT. Translated, it gives CASSITGGYNQPQHF.

The chain combines TRBV27 with TRBJ2-7; 7 bases match TRBD2. Trimming cost V 6 bases and J 4 bases; bases outside gene matches: 6. From germline, CDR1 is MNHEY and CDR2 SMNVEV (reference sequence). This CDR3 is 13 amino acids long. The CDR3 loop reads CASSTSAGYEQYF. CDR3 nucleotides: TGTGCCAGCAGCACTAGCGCGGGATACGAGCAGTACTTC.

The rearrangement joins TRBV5-1 to TRBJ2-7; tentative D call: TRBD1 (6 bases). Germline CDR1 reads SGHRS; CDR2 reads YFSETQ. Trimming took off 8 bases at V and 1 base at J, with 13 bases between the two ends. The length of the CDR3 is 13 residues. CDR3: CARGRGVSYEQYF. The CDR3 DNA sequence: TGCGCCAGAGGCAGGGGTGTTTCCTACGAGCAGTACTTC.

The CDR3 is CASIRAFPSYEQYF. DNA for the CDR3: TGTGCCAGTATCCGGGCCTTTCCCTCCTACGAGCAGTACTTC. The gene calls are TRBV27 and TRBJ2-7, with unresolved D. This CDR3 is 14 amino acids long. The V end lost 9 bases, the J end lost 0 bases, and 15 bases lay between the germline ends. Per the germline V gene, CDR1 is MNHEY and CDR2 is SMNVEV (reference sequence).

The gene calls are TRBV7-9 and TRBJ2-6; D gene unclear. The V end was cut by 1 base, the J end by 1 base, with 2 bases between. Germline loops: CDR1 SEHNR, CDR2 FQNEAQ (reference sequence). The CDR3 covers 14 residues. The CDR3 nucleotides are TGTGCCAGCAGCTTAGTGTCTGGGGCCAACGTCCTGACTTTC. Its translation is CASSLVSGANVLTF.

V is TRBV7-9 and J is TRBJ2-2, with 7 bases lining up with TRBD1. The CDR3 extends over 16 amino acids. The germline CDR1 and CDR2 sequences are SEHNR and FQNEAQ (reference sequence). The ends lost 5 bases at V and 3 bases at J; junction bases unmatched: 9. The CDR3 loop reads CASSPPTGKDTGELFF. CDR3 bases: TGTGCCAGCAGCCCTCCGACAGGGAAGGACACCGGGGAGCTGTTTTTT.

CDR3 bases: TGTGCCAGCAGCGTCGCGCGGTGGGACCATGAGCAGTTCTTC. Translating gives CASSVARWDHEQFF. The genes are TRBV9 and TRBJ2-1, with D perhaps TRBD1 or TRBD2 (5 bases each). V shed 2 bases and J shed 8 bases, with 14 bases lying between them. There are 14 residues in the CDR3. Germline CDR1 SGDLS, CDR2 YYNGEE.

The rearrangement joins TRBV27 to TRBJ2-7; D is ambiguous. From germline, CDR1 is MNHEY and CDR2 SMNVEV (reference sequence). The CDR3 runs to 14 residues. Trimming pared 3 bases from V and 0 bases from J, leaving 9 bases between. Here the CDR3 reads CASSLVMSSYEQYF. The CDR3 DNA reads TGTGCCAGCAGTTTGGTGATGAGCTCCTACGAGCAGTACTTC.

This chain links TRBV11-2 with TRBJ2-7; either TRBD1 or TRBD2 may fit D (5 bases each). Germline CDR1 and CDR2: SGHAT and FQNNGV. V was clipped by 5 bases and J by 6 bases, with 14 bases between them. CDR3 size: 13 residues. The CDR3 bases are TGTGCCAGCAGCCTAGGGGCGGGCGGCGAGCAGTACTTC. This gives the protein CASSLGAGGEQYF.

The rearrangement links TRBV5-1 to TRBJ2-7; D may match TRBD1 or TRBD2 (5 bases each). The germline CDR1 and CDR2 sequences are SGHRS and YFSETQ. Deletions cut 4 bases from V and 6 bases from J, with 20 bases between. The CDR3 sequence is 15 residues long. CDR3: CASSPGTHLFSEQYF. For the CDR3, the DNA is TGCGCCAGCAGCCCGGGGACCCACCTATTCTCCGAGCAGTACTTC.

The chain uses TRBV11-2 and TRBJ2-7, with 8 bases fitting TRBD2. The CDR3 is made up of 14 amino acids. Germline trimming cut 0 bases from V and 7 bases from J; bases unmatched to any gene: 5. Looked up from germline, CDR1 is SGHAT and CDR2 is FQNNGV. The CDR3 loop is CASSLDLLAGEQYF. CDR3 bases: TGTGCCAGCAGCTTAGATCTCCTAGCGGGTGAGCAGTACTTC.